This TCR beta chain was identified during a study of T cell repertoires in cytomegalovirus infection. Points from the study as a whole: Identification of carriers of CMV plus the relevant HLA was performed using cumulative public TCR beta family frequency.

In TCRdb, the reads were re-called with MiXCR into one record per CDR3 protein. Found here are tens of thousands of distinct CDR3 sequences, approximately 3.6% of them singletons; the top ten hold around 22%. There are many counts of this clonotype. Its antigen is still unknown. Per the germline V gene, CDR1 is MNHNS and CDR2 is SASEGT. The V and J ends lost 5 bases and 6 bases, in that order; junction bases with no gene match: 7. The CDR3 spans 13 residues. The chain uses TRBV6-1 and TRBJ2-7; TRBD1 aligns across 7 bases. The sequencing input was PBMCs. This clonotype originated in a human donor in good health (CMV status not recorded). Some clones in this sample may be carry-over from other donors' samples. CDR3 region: CASSSGQYGEQYF. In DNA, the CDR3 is TGTGCCAGCAGTTCGGGACAGTATGGCGAGCAGTACTTC.